The source of this T cell receptor beta chain is a study of OX40 agonist ivuxolimab in advanced cancers. Sequenced by immunoSEQ multiplex PCR; TCRdb stores in-frame clones only, minus some. The table lists tens of thousands of clones, just under 90% of them singletons, with 6.5% to 8.5% in the top ten. The sequences come from CD4+ or CD8+ T cells sorted from blood, collected in a trial of the OX40 agonist ivuxolimab. This TCR derives from an adult with an advanced solid tumor such as melanoma, head and neck, liver or kidney cancer.

In DNA form, the CDR3 reads TGTGCCAGCAGGCCCGGACTAGCAGGGTCCTACGAGCAGTACTTC. Translating it yields CASRPGLAGSYEQYF. The chain joins TRBV27 to TRBJ2-7; the match to TRBD2 covers 8 bases. The V gene's germline CDR1 is MNHEY and CDR2 SMNVEV (reference sequence). The CDR3 spans 15 residues. V was clipped by 6 bases and J by 1 base; unmatched bases: 8.